This entry describes one T cell receptor (beta chain). CDR3 length: 14 residues. Germline loops: CDR1 SGDLS, CDR2 YYNGEE. After removal of 4 bases from V and 4 bases from J, the junction contained 8 bases not matched to a gene. This record comes from a study of Tregs in tolerant kidney transplant recipients. Measured with immunoSEQ multiplex PCR; TCRdb has only the in-frame clones, and not every one. This table holds roughly 16,000 clones, over 75% found once. The V and J genes are TRBV9 and TRBJ2-7; 7 bases are a match to TRBD2. The clonotype was recovered from a human donor who received a combined kidney and bone marrow transplant. The sample consisted of Tregs from blood, taken before the transplant. The CDR3 is CASSYGPRGYEQYF. DNA of the CDR3: TGTGCCAGCAGCTACGGACCGCGGGGGTACGAGCAGTACTTC.